Following are 14 T cell receptor beta chains from one sample sequenced in a study of T cell responses to AZD1222 COVID-19 vaccine. Method: immunoSEQ multiplex PCR; TCRdb's copy keeps in-frame clones and lacks some. The sample has 160,000 or so clones, 85% to 95% seen once; the top ten hold less than 1.6%. This material consisted of peripheral blood, taken 28 days after the second AZD1222 dose. These receptors came from an adult who received the AZD1222 COVID-19 vaccine.

In DNA, the CDR3 is TGTGCCAGCAGTCCGGGGACTAGCGGGTCGTACCAAGAGACCCAGTACTTC. Its protein is CASSPGTSGSYQETQYF. This chain uses TRBV5-8 with TRBJ2-5; 12 bases agree with TRBD2. The CDR3 has 17 residues. V trimming: 5 bases; J trimming: 0 bases; junction bases outside the gene matches: 8. Germline CDR1 is SGHTS and CDR2 is YDEGEE. The full variable domain, rest sourced from reference TRBV5-8 and TRBJ2-5, is EAGVTQSPTHLIKTRGQQATLRCSPISGHTSVYWYQQALGLGLQFLLWYDEGEERNRGNFPPRFSGRQFPNYSSELNVNALELEDSALYLCASSPGTSGSYQETQYFGPGTRLLVL.

The J gene is TRBJ1-3, the V gene TRBV7-2, with D perhaps matching TRBD1 (6 bases). The CDR3 spans 15 residues. V was pared by 6 bases and J by 0 bases, with 12 bases between. Germline assignment: CDR1 SGHTA and CDR2 FQGNSA. The CDR3 bases are TGTGCCAGCAGTCAACAGGGAGACTCTGGAAACACCATATATTTT. Translated: CASSQQGDSGNTIYF.

Here the CDR3 DNA reads TGTGCCAGCAGCCCCCCCACAGTCGAGCAGTACTTC. Translating it yields CASSPPTVEQYF. The chain combines TRBV28 with TRBJ2-7; D uncertain. Germline values: CDR1 MDHEN, CDR2 SYDVKM. V lost 6 bases and J lost 6, with 12 bases in between. This CDR3 comprises 12 residues.

This clone has just one count. This rearrangement joins TRBV7-9 to TRBJ2-3; D is ambiguous. V was pared by 1 base and J by 5 bases, with 19 bases between. This CDR3 spans 17 amino acids. The germline V gene has CDR1 SEHNR and CDR2 FQNEAQ (reference sequence). The CDR3 DNA reads as TGTGCCAGCAGCTTAGTACACGTGACCCAAAGGAGAGATACGCAGTATTTT. Amino acids: CASSLVHVTQRRDTQYF.

This clone is a singleton in its sample. CDR3 sequence reads: CASSRIPGLPDNEQFF. The CDR3 region has the DNA TGTGCCAGCAGTAGAATACCGGGACTACCTGACAATGAGCAGTTCTTC. V is TRBV7-2 and J is TRBJ2-1; 7 positions agree with TRBD2. V dropped 6 bases and J dropped 5; count of bases not matched to a gene: 13. There are 16 residues in the CDR3. Germline V gives CDR1 SGHTA, CDR2 FQGNSA.

The chain is built from TRBV5-6 and TRBJ1-1, with D unclear. V lost 4 bases and J 1 base, leaving 2 bases between the germline ends. CDR1 SGHDT and CDR2 YYEEEE come from the germline V gene. This CDR3 is built from 11 residues. The CDR3 bases are TGTGCCAGCAGCACGAACACTGAAGCTTTCTTT. It yields the protein CASSTNTEAFF. Combining the CDR3 with reference TRBV5-6 and TRBJ1-1 gives the whole variable domain DAGVTQSPTHLIKTRGQQVTLRCSPKSGHDTVSWYQQALGQGPQFIFQYYEEEERQRGNFPDRFSGHQFPNYSSELNVNALLLGDSALYLCASSTNTEAFFGQGTRLTVV.

The V gene is TRBV28, the J gene TRBJ1-2; TRBD1 is a possible D gene (5 bases). From germline, CDR1 is MDHEN and CDR2 SYDVKM. V shed 4 bases and J shed 4 bases, with 16 bases lying between them. The CDR3 is made up of 15 amino acids. This CDR3 is CASSSLAGNFYGYTF. The CDR3 bases are TGTGCCAGCAGTTCCCTGGCAGGGAATTTCTATGGCTACACCTTC.

The genes are TRBV28 and TRBJ2-3; 12 bases match TRBD2. The CDR3 is made up of 18 amino acids. Germline V lookup: CDR1 MDHEN, CDR2 SYDVKM. The trim removed 4 bases at V and 2 bases at J, leaving 10 bases unmatched. The DNA for the CDR3 is TGTGCCAGCAGTTCACCCGGACTAGCGGGGACTATCACAGATACGCAGTATTTT. Translation: CASSSPGLAGTITDTQYF.

This chain uses TRBV7-3 with TRBJ2-1; 14 positions agree with TRBD2. Germline assignment: CDR1 SGHTA and CDR2 FQGTGA. The CDR3 covers 16 residues. V was pared by 5 bases and J by 7 bases, with 7 bases of the junction left unmatched. CDR3 coding DNA: TGTGCCAGCAGCCTGGAGGGGACTAGCGGGAGAAATGAGCAGTTCTTC. It encodes CASSLEGTSGRNEQFF.

This chain links TRBV10-1 with TRBJ1-2; 7 bases are shared with TRBD1. The V gene's germline CDR1 is WNHNN and CDR2 SYGVQD (reference sequence). The CDR3 totals 15 residues. With V trimmed by 5 bases and J by 0 bases, 6 bases remained unmatched. As DNA, the CDR3 is TGCGCCAGCAGTCTCCGACAGGGAGCTAACTATGGCTACACCTTC. This codes for CASSLRQGANYGYTF.

This chain connects TRBV18 to TRBJ2-1; D is ambiguous. The CDR3 extends over 14 amino acids. The V gene lost 2 bases and the J gene lost 8 bases, with 13 bases spanning the gap. In germline, CDR1 is KGHSH, CDR2 LQKENI. CDR3 loop: CASSPGNTLDEQFF. As DNA, the CDR3 is TGTGCCAGCTCACCAGGGAACACCCTCGATGAGCAGTTCTTC.

V is TRBV3-1 (or the pseudogene TRBV3-2) and J is TRBJ2-1; 13 bases are a match to TRBD2. V was pared by 3 bases and J by 8 bases, with 4 bases of the junction left unmatched. Germline loops: CDR1 LGHDT, CDR2 YNNKEL (reference sequence). The CDR3 totals 15 residues. CDR3 residues: CASSQFGLAGDEQFF. The CDR3 nucleotides read TGTGCCAGCAGCCAGTTTGGACTAGCGGGAGATGAGCAGTTCTTC.

In its sample, this clone was seen a few times. The genes are TRBV27 and TRBJ2-3, with D possibly TRBD1 on 6 matching bases. CDR3 length: 14 residues. Germline CDR1 and CDR2: MNHEY and SMNVEV (reference sequence). V was pared by 11 bases and J by 3 bases, with 18 bases between. The CDR3 DNA is TGTGCCTCGGCCAGGGGCATATCGACAGATACGCAGTATTTT. It is translated as CASARGISTDTQYF.

V usage is TRBV19 and J usage is TRBJ1-5, with D unresolved. V was trimmed by 3 bases and J by 6 bases, leaving 15 bases between them. The length of the CDR3 is 15 residues. CDR1 LNHDA and CDR2 SQIVND come from the germline V gene (reference sequence). The CDR3 DNA sequence: TGTGCCAGTAGTATCATTGGAGAGGGAGCTCAGCCCCAGCATTTT. Encoded protein: CASSIIGEGAQPQHF.